This is a list of T cell receptor beta chains from one sample in a study of T cells in Graves' hyperthyroidism and ophthalmopathy. TCRdb independently ran MiXCR on the multiplex PCR reads; one entry per CDR3 protein. The sample has hundreds of thousands of distinct CDR3 sequences, around 21% seen once. The source material was blood. Receptor source: a man aged 25-40 years with Graves' ophthalmopathy. CDR3s include the opening cysteine and the closing phenylalanine or tryptophan. The order of the fields is D gene, clone size, J gene, V gene, CDR3 DNA, CDR3 protein. The D gene is left open where the match is weak. For some rows the clone size is stated as once, few or many, or as a class when expanded; others skip it.

d_call: .; clone_size: few; j_call: TRBJ2-7; v_call: TRBV28; cdr3_nt: TGTGCCAGCAGTTGGGGGATATACGAGCAGTACTTC; cdr3_aa: CASSWGIYEQYF
d_call: TRBD1; clone_size: few; j_call: TRBJ2-7; v_call: TRBV6-1; cdr3_nt: TGTGCCAGCAGCGACAGGGGGAAAAACGAGCAGTACTTC; cdr3_aa: CASSDRGKNEQYF
d_call: TRBD1; clone_size: many; j_call: TRBJ2-7; v_call: TRBV20-1; cdr3_nt: TGCAGTGCTAGGATCCCAGGGGGCGCCGAGCAGTACTTC; cdr3_aa: CSARIPGGAEQYF
d_call: .; clone_size: few; j_call: TRBJ2-1; v_call: TRBV29-1; cdr3_nt: TGCAGCGTTGTGGGGGGGCAGGGATCCTACAATGAGCAGTTCTTC; cdr3_aa: CSVVGGQGSYNEQFF
d_call: .; clone_size: many; j_call: TRBJ2-7; v_call: TRBV7-8; cdr3_nt: TGTGCCAGCAGCTTAGGTCCCAGCTCCTACGAGCAGTACTTC; cdr3_aa: CASSLGPSSYEQYF
d_call: .; clone_size: few; j_call: TRBJ2-3; v_call: TRBV29-1; cdr3_nt: TGCAGCGTGAGCCAGGGGGATACGCAGTATTTT; cdr3_aa: CSVSQGDTQYF
d_call: TRBD2; clone_size: few; j_call: TRBJ2-5; v_call: TRBV28; cdr3_nt: TGTGCCAGCAGTTTGGCTGCTAGCGGGAGGGATGAGACCCAGTACTTC; cdr3_aa: CASSLAASGRDETQYF
d_call: .; clone_size: .; j_call: TRBJ1-2; v_call: TRBV7-2; cdr3_nt: TGTGCCAGCAGCTTAAGCAGAGGGATAGGATATGGCTACACCTTC; cdr3_aa: CASSLSRGIGYGYTF
d_call: TRBD2; clone_size: few; j_call: TRBJ2-7; v_call: TRBV5-1; cdr3_nt: TGCGCCAGCAGCGTCCTAGCGGGAGAGGTGCAGTACTTC; cdr3_aa: CASSVLAGEVQYF
d_call: .; clone_size: .; j_call: TRBJ2-1; v_call: TRBV12-3/TRBV12-4; cdr3_nt: TGTGCCAGCAGTTACGGCGGGGTGGCGGACAATGAGCAGTTCTTC; cdr3_aa: CASSYGGVADNEQFF
d_call: .; clone_size: .; j_call: TRBJ2-1; v_call: TRBV7-9; cdr3_nt: TGTGCCAGTAGCACCGGACTTTCCTCCTACAATGAGCAGTTCTTC; cdr3_aa: CASSTGLSSYNEQFF
d_call: .; clone_size: .; j_call: TRBJ1-1; v_call: TRBV6-1; cdr3_nt: TGTGCCAGCAGCTATGGGCCCTCCTGGACTGAAGCTTTCTTT; cdr3_aa: CASSYGPSWTEAFF
d_call: .; clone_size: many; j_call: TRBJ2-5; v_call: TRBV11-2; cdr3_nt: TGTGCCAGCAGCCAGGTAGCCCAGTACTTC; cdr3_aa: CASSQVAQYF
d_call: .; clone_size: few; j_call: TRBJ2-6; v_call: TRBV2; cdr3_nt: TGTGCCAGCAGTTACGCGGGGTCTGGGGCCAACGTCCTGACTTTC; cdr3_aa: CASSYAGSGANVLTF
d_call: .; clone_size: few; j_call: TRBJ2-5; v_call: TRBV7-2; cdr3_nt: TGTGCCAGCAGCTCACATCGTCTCCCCGCAGAGAGGACCCAGTACTTC; cdr3_aa: CASSSHRLPAERTQYF
d_call: .; clone_size: .; j_call: TRBJ2-3; v_call: TRBV29-1; cdr3_nt: TGCAGCGGGCGGACTTTAAAGACGCACACAGATACGCAGTATTTT; cdr3_aa: CSGRTLKTHTDTQYF
d_call: TRBD2; clone_size: .; j_call: TRBJ2-1; v_call: TRBV9; cdr3_nt: TGTGCCAGCAGCAACCAGCGGGGCTACAATGAGCAGTTCTTC; cdr3_aa: CASSNQRGYNEQFF
d_call: TRBD2; clone_size: few; j_call: TRBJ2-1; v_call: TRBV6-2/TRBV6-3; cdr3_nt: TGTGCCAGCAGTCGAAGAGGACTAGCGTACGACAATGAGCGGTTCTTC; cdr3_aa: CASSRRGLAYDNERFF